The present TCR beta chain was sequenced within a study of Ad26.COV2.S vaccination and SARS-CoV-2 variants. The method was immunoSEQ multiplex PCR; TCRdb's version includes in-frame clones alone and lacks a portion of them. This table holds around 380,000 clones, 80% to 90% found once. Regarding treatment: about 20 received Ad26.COV2.S at low or high dose, single or two shots; about 5 received placebo; per-sample allocation not given. Samples were taken on day 63 after the first vaccine or placebo injection. Germline values: CDR1 SGHNT, CDR2 YYREEE (reference sequence). The germline V and J ends were trimmed by 0 bases and 4 bases, with 10 bases remaining between them. CDR3 length: 15 residues.

This TCR was sampled from a person aged 18-65 years who received the Ad26.COV2.S COVID-19 vaccine or a placebo. Sequencing was performed on peripheral blood, taken in a trial of Ad26.COV2.S vaccine versus placebo. The chain has TRBV5-4 and TRBJ2-2; D is perhaps TRBD1 (6 bases). The CDR3 region has the DNA TGTGCCAGCAGCTTGGACAGGGCCCTCACCGGGGAGCTGTTTTTT. This codes for CASSLDRALTGELFF.